Sequencing of this TCR beta chain was carried out in a study of T cell repertoires in cytomegalovirus infection. Turning to the study itself: Evidence of both CMV infection and a matching HLA type came from public TCR beta signatures.

Note on this clonotype: As yet, its antigen is unknown.

Per germline, CDR1 MNHNS and CDR2 SASEGT. Between the trimmed V and J ends, which lost 0 bases and 4 bases, there was a span of 12 bases. The CDR3 runs to 15 residues. TCRdb ran MiXCR on the reads and lists one entry per CDR3 protein. The repertoire has approximately 350,000 distinct CDR3 sequences, about 34% of them found once; the top ten carry about 14%. The sample was cultured PBMCs, taken from culture after CMV antigen stimulation. This rearrangement joins TRBV6-1 to TRBJ1-2, with unresolved D. This receptor was taken from a human donor in good health (CMV status not recorded). Some clones in this sample may be carry-over from other donors' samples. CDR3 sequence reads: CASSEAPRGTYGYTF. In DNA form, the CDR3 reads TGTGCCAGCAGTGAAGCCCCCCGGGGTACCTATGGCTACACCTTC.